Listed below are T cell receptor beta chains from one sample, sequenced in a study of beta chain features in type 1 diabetes. Profiled with immunoSEQ multiplex PCR; TCRdb holds only in-frame clones, not every one. The profile shows roughly 400,000 clones, 8.5% to 10% of them singletons. Source material: central memory CD4+ T cells from blood. The receptors were sampled from a man aged 25-45 years with type 1 diabetes. The CDR3 runs from the conserved cysteine through the conserved F or W. A D gene is named only where the DNA matches it firmly. A row's size may be missing; if present it is once, few, many or a size class.

>-|TRBV2|-|TRBJ1-2
TGTGCCAGCAGGGGAGGGAACTATGGCTACACCTTC
CASRGGNYGYTF
>-|TRBV6-5|TRBD1|TRBJ1-5
TGTGCCAGCAGTTACCAGCAGGGGGGCAATCAGCCCCAGCATTTT
CASSYQQGGNQPQHF
>-|TRBV18|-|TRBJ1-3
TGTGCCAGCTCGCCCGACAGGCTGTTTGGAAACACCATATATTTT
CASSPDRLFGNTIYF
>-|TRBV6-5|-|TRBJ1-2
TGTGCCAGCAGTTACGCAGGAACCAACTATGGCTACACCTTC
CASSYAGTNYGYTF
>few|TRBV2|-|TRBJ2-3
TGTGCCAGCAGTGCAGGGTTTGGAGCAGATACGCAGTATTTT
CASSAGFGADTQYF
>few|TRBV6-1|TRBD1|TRBJ2-7
TGTGCCCACCGGGACAGGGGCTTACCGGGGGTCGAGCAGTACTTC
CAHRDRGLPGVEQYF
>-|TRBV7-2|TRBD2|TRBJ2-3
TGTGCCAGCAGCTCCGGGACTAGCGGACTCACAGATACGCAGTATTTT
CASSSGTSGLTDTQYF
>few|TRBV19|TRBD2|TRBJ2-1
TGTGCCAGTAGACCCCTTAAGACTAGCGGAGGGTCCTACAATGAGCAGTTCTTC
CASRPLKTSGGSYNEQFF
>many|TRBV10-3|-|TRBJ2-7
TGTGCCATCAGTGAGAACTACGAGCAGTACTTC
CAISENYEQYF
>-|TRBV18|-|TRBJ2-3
TGTGCCAGCTCACCACCTACTAGTAGTCCAGATACGCAGTATTTT
CASSPPTSSPDTQYF
>-|TRBV6-6|-|TRBJ2-5
TGTGCCAGCAGTTACTCTGGGGGTGGCATAGGGGGGACCCAGTACTTC
CASSYSGGGIGGTQYF
>-|TRBV7-9|-|TRBJ1-2
TGTGCCAGCAGCTTAATTGGCAGTTCAAACTATGGCTACACCTTC
CASSLIGSSNYGYTF
>many|TRBV4-3|TRBD2|TRBJ2-7
TGCGCCAGCAGCCAAGATAGAGCGGGGTACGAGCAGTACTTC
CASSQDRAGYEQYF
>-|TRBV7-2|TRBD2|TRBJ2-3
TGTGCCAGCAGCTTATTCGGGACTAGCTTAGCAGATACGCAGTATTTT
CASSLFGTSLADTQYF
>few|TRBV30|TRBD2|TRBJ2-7
TGTGCCTGGAGGGGGAGCGGGAGGGCCGGCTACGAGCAGTACTTC
CAWRGSGRAGYEQYF
>-|TRBV10-3|TRBD1|TRBJ1-5
TGTGCCATCAGTGAGTCTTGGACAGGGGATGCCAATCAGCCCCAGCATTTT
CAISESWTGDANQPQHF
>-|TRBV7-3|TRBD1|TRBJ2-3
TGTGCCAGCAGCCCAACCGGACAGGGTGGTACGCAGTATTTT
CASSPTGQGGTQYF
>few|TRBV29-1|-|TRBJ1-1
TGCAGCGTTGTACAGTGGATGAACACTGAAGCTTTCTTT
CSVVQWMNTEAFF
>many|TRBV19|TRBD2|TRBJ2-2
TGTGCCAGTAGTATACACGTGACTAGCGGGAGAGTCTACGGGGAGCTGTTTTTT
CASSIHVTSGRVYGELFF
>many|TRBV7-9|-|TRBJ2-1
TGTGCCAGCCAACCGGGGCCCTACAATGAGCAGTTCTTC
CASQPGPYNEQFF
>few|TRBV20-1|-|TRBJ2-5
TGCAGTGCGGGGACCTTAGAGACCCAGTACTTC
CSAGTLETQYF
>-|TRBV6-1|-|TRBJ1-2
TGTGCCAGCAGCCTGGCGGGTAGCTATGGCTACACCTTC
CASSLAGSYGYTF
>many|TRBV2|TRBD2|TRBJ2-7
TGTGCCAGCACCCAGGGGATAGCGGGAGTCGACGAGCAGTACTTC
CASTQGIAGVDEQYF
>few|TRBV9|TRBD2|TRBJ2-3
TGTGCCAGCAGCCCTCGGGGGGGTTTTGGGACTAGCGGCACAGATACGCAGTATTTT
CASSPRGGFGTSGTDTQYF
>few|TRBV19|-|TRBJ1-5
TGTGCCAGTAGTGTGTGGACAGACCAGCCCCAGCATTTT
CASSVWTDQPQHF
>few|TRBV29-1|-|TRBJ2-7
TGCAGCGTGGAATTGACTCCAACAGACGAGCAGTACTTC
CSVELTPTDEQYF
>few|TRBV5-8|TRBD2|TRBJ2-3
TGTGCCAGCAGCTCTTCCGGGACTAGCGGCACAGATACGCAGTATTTT
CASSSSGTSGTDTQYF
>-|TRBV6-1|TRBD2|TRBJ2-7
TGTGCCAGCAGTGGGACTAGCGGGAGGGCCTCTCTTACTCGAGAGCAGTACTTC
CASSGTSGRASLTREQYF
>-|TRBV7-2|TRBD2|TRBJ2-1
TGTGCCAGCAGCTTAGACTCAAAGGCGGGAGCCTACAATGAGCAGTTCTTC
CASSLDSKAGAYNEQFF
>many|TRBV28|-|TRBJ2-7
TGTGCCAGCAGTTTAGGAGGCGGGGTAAGCTCCTACGAGCAGTACTTC
CASSLGGGVSSYEQYF
>few|TRBV18|-|TRBJ2-7
TGTGCCAGCTCACCACCAGGAGTAGGACCAGACTACGAGCAGTACTTC
CASSPPGVGPDYEQYF
>-|TRBV7-2|-|TRBJ2-7
TGTGCCAGCAGCTCCCGCGAGGGGCAGGGAGGACCCGAGCAGTACTTC
CASSSREGQGGPEQYF
>-|TRBV18|-|TRBJ1-2
TGTGCCAGCTCACCCACCGAGGGGGAGGCGGCTAACTATGGCTACACCTTC
CASSPTEGEAANYGYTF
>-|TRBV14|-|TRBJ2-1
TGTGCCAGCAGAGGGGGGAGGGACTCCTACAATGAGCAGTTCTTC
CASRGGRDSYNEQFF
>many|TRBV18|-|TRBJ1-5
TGTGCCAGCTCGCACAGACCGAGGACCGATAGCAATCAGCCCCAGCATTTT
CASSHRPRTDSNQPQHF
>few|TRBV19|-|TRBJ2-1
TGTGCCAGTAGTATCCCTTGGTACAATGAGCAGTTCTTC
CASSIPWYNEQFF
>many|TRBV5-1|-|TRBJ1-4
TGCGCCAGCAGCTTTGAGGGGAACCCGGGAGAAAAACTGTTTTTT
CASSFEGNPGEKLFF
>many|TRBV7-9|-|TRBJ2-6
TGTGCCAGCAGCACCCAACGACCTGGGGCCAACGTCCTGACTTTC
CASSTQRPGANVLTF
>-|TRBV7-9|-|TRBJ1-1
TGTGCCAGCAGCTTAGACAGCATGAACACTGAAGCTTTCTTT
CASSLDSMNTEAFF